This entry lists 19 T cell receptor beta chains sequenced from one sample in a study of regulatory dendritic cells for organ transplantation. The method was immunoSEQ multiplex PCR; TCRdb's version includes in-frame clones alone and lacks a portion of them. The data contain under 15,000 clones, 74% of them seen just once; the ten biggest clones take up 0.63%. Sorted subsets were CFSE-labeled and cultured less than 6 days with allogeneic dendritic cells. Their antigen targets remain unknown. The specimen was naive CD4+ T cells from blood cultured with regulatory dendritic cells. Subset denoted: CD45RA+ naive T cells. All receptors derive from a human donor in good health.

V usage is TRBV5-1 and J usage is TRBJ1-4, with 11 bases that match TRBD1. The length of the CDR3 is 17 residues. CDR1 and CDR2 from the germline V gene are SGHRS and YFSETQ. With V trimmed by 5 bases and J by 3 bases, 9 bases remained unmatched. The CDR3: CASSIGQGARANEKLFF. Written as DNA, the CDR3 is TGCGCCAGCAGTATAGGACAGGGGGCGCGGGCTAATGAAAAACTGTTTTTT.

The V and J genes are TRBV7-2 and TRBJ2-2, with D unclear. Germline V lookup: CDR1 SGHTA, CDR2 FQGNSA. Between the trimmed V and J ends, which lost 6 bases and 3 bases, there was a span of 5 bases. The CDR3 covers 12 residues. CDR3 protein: CASRTYTGELFF. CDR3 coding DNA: TGTGCCAGCAGGACATACACCGGGGAGCTGTTTTTT. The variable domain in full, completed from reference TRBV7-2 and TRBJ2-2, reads GAGVSQSPSNKVTEKGKDVELRCDPISGHTALYWYRQSLGQGLEFLIYFQGNSAPDKSGLPSDRFSAERTGGSVSTLTIQRTQQEDSAVYLCASRTYTGELFFGEGSRLTVL.

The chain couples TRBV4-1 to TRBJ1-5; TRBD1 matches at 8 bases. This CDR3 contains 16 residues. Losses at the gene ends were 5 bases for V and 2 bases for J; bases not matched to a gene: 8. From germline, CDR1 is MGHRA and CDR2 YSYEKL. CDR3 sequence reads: CASSSMPGQGNQPQHF. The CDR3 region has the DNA TGCGCCAGCAGCAGTATGCCGGGACAGGGCAATCAGCCCCAGCATTTT.

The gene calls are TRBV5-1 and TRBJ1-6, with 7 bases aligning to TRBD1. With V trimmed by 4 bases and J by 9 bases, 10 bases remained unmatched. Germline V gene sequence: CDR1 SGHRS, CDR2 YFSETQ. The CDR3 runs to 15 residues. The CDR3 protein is CASSRDSRSSSPLHF. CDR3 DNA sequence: TGCGCCAGCAGCCGGGACAGCCGGTCGAGTTCACCCCTCCACTTT.

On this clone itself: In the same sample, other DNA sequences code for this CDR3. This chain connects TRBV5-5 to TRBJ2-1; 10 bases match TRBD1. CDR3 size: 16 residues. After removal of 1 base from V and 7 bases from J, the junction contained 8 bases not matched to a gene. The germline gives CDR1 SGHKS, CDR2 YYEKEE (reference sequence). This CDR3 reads CASSLFWDRGLNEQFF. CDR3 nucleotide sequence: TGTGCCAGCAGCTTGTTTTGGGACAGGGGACTAAATGAGCAGTTCTTC.

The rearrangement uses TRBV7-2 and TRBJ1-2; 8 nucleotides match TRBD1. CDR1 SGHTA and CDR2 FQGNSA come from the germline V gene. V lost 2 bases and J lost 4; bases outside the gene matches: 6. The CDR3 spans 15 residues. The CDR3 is CASSLKGTGSYGYTF. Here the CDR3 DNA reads TGTGCCAGCAGCTTAAAAGGGACAGGATCCTATGGCTACACCTTC.

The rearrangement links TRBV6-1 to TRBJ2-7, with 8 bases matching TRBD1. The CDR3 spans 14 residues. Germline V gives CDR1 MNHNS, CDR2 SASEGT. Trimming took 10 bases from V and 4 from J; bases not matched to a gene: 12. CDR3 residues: CATLTGGKGYEQYF. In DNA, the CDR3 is TGTGCCACCCTCACAGGGGGTAAAGGTTACGAGCAGTACTTC.

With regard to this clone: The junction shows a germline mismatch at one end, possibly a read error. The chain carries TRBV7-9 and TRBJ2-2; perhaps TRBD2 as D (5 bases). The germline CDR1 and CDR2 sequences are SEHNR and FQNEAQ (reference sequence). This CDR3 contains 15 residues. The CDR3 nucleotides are TGTGCCAGCAGCTTAGGACCGATGAACACCGGGGAGCTGCTTTTT. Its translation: CASSLGPMNTGELLF.

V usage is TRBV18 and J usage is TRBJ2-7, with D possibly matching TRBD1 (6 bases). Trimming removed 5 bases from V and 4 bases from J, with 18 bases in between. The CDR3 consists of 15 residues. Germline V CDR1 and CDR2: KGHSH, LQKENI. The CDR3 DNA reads TGTGCCAGCTCAGCAACCCGGGACACGGAGTACGAGCAGTACTTC. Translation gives CASSATRDTEYEQYF.

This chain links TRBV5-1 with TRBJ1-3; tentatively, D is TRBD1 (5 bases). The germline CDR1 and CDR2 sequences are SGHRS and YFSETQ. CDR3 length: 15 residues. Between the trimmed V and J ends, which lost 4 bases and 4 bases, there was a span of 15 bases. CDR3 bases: TGCGCCAGCAGCCTGGGACGACGACTCGGAAACACCATATATTTT. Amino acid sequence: CASSLGRRLGNTIYF.

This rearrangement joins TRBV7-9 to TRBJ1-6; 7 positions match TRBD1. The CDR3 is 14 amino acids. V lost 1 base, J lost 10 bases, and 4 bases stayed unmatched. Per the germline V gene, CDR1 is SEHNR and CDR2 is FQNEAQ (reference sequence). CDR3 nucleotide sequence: TGTGCCAGCAGCTTAGGACAGGGAGGCTCACCCCTCCACTTT. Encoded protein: CASSLGQGGSPLHF.

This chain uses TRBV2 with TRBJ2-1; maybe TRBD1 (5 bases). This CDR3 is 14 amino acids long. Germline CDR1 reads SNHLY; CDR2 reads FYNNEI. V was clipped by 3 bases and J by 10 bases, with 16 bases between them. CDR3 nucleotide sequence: TGTGCCAGCAGTGATTGGGGCAAGGGCCGCGAGCAGTTCTTC. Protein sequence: CASSDWGKGREQFF.

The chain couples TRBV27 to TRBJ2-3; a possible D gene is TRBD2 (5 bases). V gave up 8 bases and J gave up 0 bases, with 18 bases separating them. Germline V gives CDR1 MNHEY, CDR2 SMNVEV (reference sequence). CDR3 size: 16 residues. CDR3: CASSRPGWYSTDTQYF. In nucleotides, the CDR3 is TGTGCCAGCTCCCGGCCGGGGTGGTATAGCACAGATACGCAGTATTTT.

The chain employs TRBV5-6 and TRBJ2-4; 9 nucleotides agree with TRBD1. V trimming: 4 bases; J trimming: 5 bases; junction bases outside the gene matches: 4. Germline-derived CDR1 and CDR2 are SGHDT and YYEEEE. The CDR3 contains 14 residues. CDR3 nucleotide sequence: TGTGCCAGCAGCGGTACAGGGGGCGAAAACATTCAGTACTTC. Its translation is CASSGTGGENIQYF.

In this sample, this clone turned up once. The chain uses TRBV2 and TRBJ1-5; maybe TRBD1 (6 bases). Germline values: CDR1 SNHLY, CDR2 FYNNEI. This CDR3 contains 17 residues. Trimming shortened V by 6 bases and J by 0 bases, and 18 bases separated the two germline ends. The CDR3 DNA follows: TGTGCCAGCAGCGGAGACACAGGGAGATATAGCAATCAGCCCCAGCATTTT. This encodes CASSGDTGRYSNQPQHF. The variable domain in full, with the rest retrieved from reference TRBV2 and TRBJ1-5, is EPEVTQTPSHQVTQMGQEVILRCVPISNHLYFYWYRQILGQKVEFLVSFYNNEISEKSEIFDDQFSVERPDGSNFTLKIRSTKLEDSAMYFCASSGDTGRYSNQPQHFGDGTRLSIL.

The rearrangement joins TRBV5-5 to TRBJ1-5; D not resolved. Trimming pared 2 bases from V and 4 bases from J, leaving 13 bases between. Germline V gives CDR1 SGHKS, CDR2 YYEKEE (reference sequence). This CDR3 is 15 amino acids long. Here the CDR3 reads CASSLTTIPNQPQHF. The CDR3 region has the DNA TGTGCCAGCAGCTTAACCACTATTCCTAATCAGCCCCAGCATTTT.

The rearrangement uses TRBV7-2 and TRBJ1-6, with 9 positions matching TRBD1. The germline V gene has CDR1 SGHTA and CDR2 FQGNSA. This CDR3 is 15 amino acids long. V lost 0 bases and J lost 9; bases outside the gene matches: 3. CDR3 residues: CASSLAGDRASPLHF. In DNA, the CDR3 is TGTGCCAGCAGCTTAGCAGGGGACAGGGCTTCACCCCTCCACTTT. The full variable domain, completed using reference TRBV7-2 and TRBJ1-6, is GAGVSQSPSNKVTEKGKDVELRCDPISGHTALYWYRQSLGQGLEFLIYFQGNSAPDKSGLPSDRFSAERTGGSVSTLTIQRTQQEDSAVYLCASSLAGDRASPLHFGNGTRLTVT.

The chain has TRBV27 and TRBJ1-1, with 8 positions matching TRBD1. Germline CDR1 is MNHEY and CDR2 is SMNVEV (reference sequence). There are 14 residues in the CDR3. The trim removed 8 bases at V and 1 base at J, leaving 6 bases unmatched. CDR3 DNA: TGTGCCAGCGGCGACGGGACAGGGAACACTGAAGCTTTCTTT. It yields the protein CASGDGTGNTEAFF.

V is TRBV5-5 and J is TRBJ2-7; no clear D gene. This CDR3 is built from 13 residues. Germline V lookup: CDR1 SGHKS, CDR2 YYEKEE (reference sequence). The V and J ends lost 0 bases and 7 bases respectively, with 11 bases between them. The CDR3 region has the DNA TGTGCCAGCAGCTTGGGAGCAGGCGAAGAGCAGTACTTC. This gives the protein CASSLGAGEEQYF.